Listed here are 22 T cell receptor beta chains from one sample, sequenced in a study of T-cell memory formation after mild COVID-19. Each CDR3 protein gets one entry after TCRdb re-called the 5' RACE reads with MiXCR. Of 150,000 to 200,000 distinct CDR3 sequences detected, roughly 31% appear once; the ten largest clones hold approximately 12%. The sequenced sample consisted of PBMCs or a T cell subset sorted from them (not recorded which). The receptors originated from an adult woman who had mild COVID-19 (a few samples of this study predate the infection). Cell type and time point are not known.

This chain's CDR3 is CSARDVRAGQETQYF. CDR3 DNA sequence: TGCAGTGCTAGAGATGTGAGGGCGGGGCAAGAGACCCAGTACTTC. The chain combines TRBV20-1 with TRBJ2-5; TRBD2 is a possible D gene (6 bases). This CDR3 spans 15 amino acids. Trimming took off 0 bases at V and 2 bases at J, with 13 bases between the two ends. Germline lookup yields CDR1 DFQATT and CDR2 SNEGSKA (reference sequence).

This clonotype was seen a few times. The chain links TRBV20-1 to TRBJ1-1, with unresolved D. The CDR3 consists of 15 residues. Trimming cost V 3 bases and J 1 base, with 15 bases left between them. Per germline, CDR1 DFQATT and CDR2 SNEGSKA (reference sequence). The CDR3 coding sequence is TGCAGTGCTAGGGATGCCGGCAGAGGGAACACTGAAGCTTTCTTT. This sequence encodes CSARDAGRGNTEAFF.

The CDR3 reads CASSPVGLAASYNEQFF. Here the CDR3 DNA reads TGTGCCAGCAGTCCTGTGGGACTAGCGGCTAGTTACAATGAGCAGTTCTTC. The chain links TRBV3-1 to TRBJ2-1, with 11 nucleotides matching TRBD2. V shed 6 bases, J shed 4 bases, and the junction held 11 bases outside the gene matches. CDR1 and CDR2 from the germline V gene are LGHDT and YNNKEL (reference sequence). CDR3 size: 17 residues.

The gene calls are TRBV15 and TRBJ1-3; 11 bases map to TRBD1. In germline, CDR1 is LNHNV, CDR2 YYDKDF (reference sequence). V gave up 2 bases and J gave up 4 bases; unmatched junction bases: 4. The CDR3 sequence is 16 residues long. The CDR3 region is CATSRWTGGTGNTIYF. CDR3 coding DNA: TGTGCCACCAGCAGATGGACAGGGGGCACCGGAAACACCATATATTTT.

This clonotype came up a few times. The chain joins TRBV15 to TRBJ1-5; D remains unclear. Germline values: CDR1 LNHNV, CDR2 YYDKDF (reference sequence). The CDR3 is 14 amino acids. Trimming pared 2 bases from V and 2 bases from J, leaving 7 bases between. CDR3 sequence reads: CATSRSGGNQPQHF. The CDR3 nucleotides read TGTGCCACCAGCAGATCAGGTGGCAATCAGCCCCAGCATTTT.

The chain links TRBV2 to TRBJ2-2, with D perhaps TRBD1 (6 bases). Germline CDR1 SNHLY, CDR2 FYNNEI. The CDR3 is 13 residues long. The V and J ends lost 7 bases and 7 bases respectively, with 13 bases between them. DNA of the CDR3: TGTGCCAGCAACAGGGATGCTAACGGGGAGCTGTTTTTT. It specifies CASNRDANGELFF.

The genes are TRBV7-2 and TRBJ2-1, with D perhaps TRBD1 or TRBD2 (6 bases each). With 3 bases removed from V and 13 bases from J, the gap between germline ends came to 19 bases. The CDR3 contains 14 residues. Per the germline V gene, CDR1 is SGHTA and CDR2 is FQGNSA. The CDR3 spells CASSLGAGNLNQFF. CDR3 in DNA: TGTGCCAGCAGCTTGGGGGCGGGGAACCTTAACCAGTTCTTC.

This rearrangement joins TRBV5-6 to TRBJ1-6; no reliable D call. Looked up from germline, CDR1 is SGHDT and CDR2 is YYEEEE. V was shortened by 2 bases and J by 6 bases, with 12 bases between the two germline ends. This CDR3 has 15 residues. The DNA of the CDR3 is TGTGCCAGCAGCTTTCCAACCCCGAGTAATTCACCCCTCCACTTT. Amino acid sequence: CASSFPTPSNSPLHF.

The chain carries TRBV20-1 and TRBJ2-4; D not resolved. Germline-derived CDR1 and CDR2 are DFQATT and SNEGSKA (reference sequence). Trimming took off 0 bases at V and 9 bases at J, with 9 bases between the two ends. The CDR3 loop spans 12 amino acids. Here the CDR3 DNA reads TGCAGTGCTAGAGAGTGGGGTAGCATTCAGTACTTC. Protein sequence: CSAREWGSIQYF.

This chain uses TRBV7-9 with TRBJ2-1, with 8 bases that match TRBD2. There are 14 residues in the CDR3. Trimming at V came to 4 bases and at J to 9 bases, leaving 8 bases not matched to a gene. Germline V gives CDR1 SEHNR, CDR2 FQNEAQ (reference sequence). CDR3 sequence: CASSSGLDGGEQFF. DNA of the CDR3: TGTGCCAGCAGCTCGGGACTAGACGGAGGTGAGCAGTTCTTC.

This sequence joins TRBV11-2 and TRBJ1-2; 9 nucleotides line up with TRBD1. Per germline, CDR1 SGHAT and CDR2 FQNNGV. CDR3 size: 13 residues. Losses at the gene ends were 5 bases for V and 7 bases for J; bases not matched to a gene: 5. CDR3 in DNA: TGTGCCAGCAGCATACAGGGGGCTGGTGGCTACACCTTC. Translating gives CASSIQGAGGYTF.

This clonotype was observed a handful of times. The chain carries TRBV3-1 and TRBJ2-5, with 11 bases identical to TRBD2. There are 15 residues in the CDR3. CDR1 and CDR2 (germline): LGHDT, YNNKEL (reference sequence). Losses at the gene ends were 4 bases for V and 5 bases for J; bases not matched to a gene: 6. The CDR3 nucleotides are TGTGCCAGCAGCCCCCTAGCGGGGGGTAAGGAGACCCAGTACTTC. This codes for CASSPLAGGKETQYF.

This clonotype was counted a few times. The CDR3 DNA follows: TGTGCCAGCAGCCGGTCGGACGCCTACACAGATACGCAGTATTTT. Protein product: CASSRSDAYTDTQYF. The chain recombines TRBV3-1 with TRBJ2-3; no definite D call. V was cut by 4 bases and J by 2 bases, with 13 bases left in between. The CDR3 is 15 amino acids. CDR1 LGHDT and CDR2 YNNKEL come from the germline V gene (reference sequence).

This clonotype was found a few times. The chain joins TRBV4-2 to TRBJ1-5; no reliable D call. Per the germline V gene, CDR1 is LGHNA and CDR2 is YNFKEQ. The CDR3 length is 18 residues. Trimming cost V 4 bases and J 0 bases, with 19 bases left between them. This CDR3 is CASSPTPGAMDSNQPQHF. The CDR3 DNA is TGTGCCAGCAGCCCCACCCCCGGCGCAATGGATAGCAATCAGCCCCAGCATTTT.

This clonotype has more than one count but fewer than ten. This chain joins TRBV25-1 and TRBJ2-7, with TRBD1 identical over 11 bases. CDR3 length: 14 amino acids. Germline V gene lookup returns CDR1 MGHDK and CDR2 SYGVNS. After removal of 3 bases from V and 4 bases from J, the junction contained 2 bases not matched to a gene. CDR3 nucleotides: TGTGCCAGCAGTGATTGGGACAGGGGGTACGAGCAGTACTTC. This sequence encodes CASSDWDRGYEQYF.

The genes are TRBV30 and TRBJ1-6, with D perhaps TRBD1 (5 bases). Germline CDR1 reads GTSNPN; CDR2 reads SVGIG (reference sequence). CDR3 size: 13 residues. With 0 bases removed from V and 8 bases from J, the gap between germline ends came to 8 bases. CDR3 amino acids: CAWSVSRDSPLHF. CDR3 sequence (DNA): TGTGCCTGGAGTGTCTCCAGGGATTCACCCCTCCACTTT.

The chain employs TRBV7-9 and TRBJ2-7; 7 bases are shared with TRBD2. Looked up from germline, CDR1 is SEHNR and CDR2 is FQNEAQ (reference sequence). The CDR3 consists of 16 residues. The V gene end was trimmed by 5 bases and the J gene end by 5 bases; junction bases not matched to a gene: 15. The CDR3: CASSPPLGTTAHEQYF. For the CDR3, the DNA is TGTGCCAGCAGCCCCCCTCTCGGGACTACGGCCCACGAGCAGTACTTC.

CDR3 sequence reads: CASSFAGRGTEAFF. The CDR3 coding sequence is TGTGCCAGCAGTTTTGCGGGTCGGGGGACTGAAGCTTTCTTT. The chain recombines TRBV12-3 or TRBV12-4 with TRBJ1-1; D is perhaps TRBD1 (5 bases). Trimming took 3 bases from V and 5 from J, leaving 13 bases between them. The CDR3 sequence is 14 residues long.

The chain couples TRBV3-1 to TRBJ1-2; D possibly corresponds to TRBD1 (5 bases). Per germline, CDR1 LGHDT and CDR2 YNNKEL (reference sequence). V lost 1 base and J 1 base, leaving 10 bases between the germline ends. The CDR3 extends over 15 amino acids. As DNA, the CDR3 is TGTGCCAGCAGCCAAGGTTACCAGGGTAACTATGGCTACACCTTC. As protein: CASSQGYQGNYGYTF.

This clonotype was seen only a few times. The chain is built from TRBV7-3 and TRBJ2-1; D gene ambiguous. The CDR3 extends over 11 amino acids. From germline, CDR1 is SGHTA and CDR2 FQGTGA. The V and J ends lost 6 bases and 10 bases respectively, with 10 bases between them. CDR3 DNA: TGTGCCAGCAGTTCAAGTGGGGAGCAGTTCTTC. The encoded protein is CASSSSGEQFF.

The V call is TRBV30, the J call TRBJ2-7; D gene uncertain. Looked up from germline, CDR1 is GTSNPN and CDR2 is SVGIG (reference sequence). Deletions cut 4 bases from V and 2 bases from J, with 6 bases between. CDR3 length equals 11 residues. CDR3 loop: CAWTDAYEQYF. The CDR3 DNA reads as TGTGCCTGGACGGACGCCTACGAGCAGTACTTC.

To note about this clonotype: The junction does not match germline at one end; this may be a read error. The chain recombines TRBV4-1 with TRBJ1-1; weak D call: TRBD1 (5 bases). The CDR3 has 17 amino acids. The germline V gene has CDR1 MGHRA and CDR2 YSYEKL. The CDR3 loop reads CASSQDWTPGPFTGAFF. The CDR3 DNA is TGCGCCAGCAGCCAAGATTGGACACCTGGGCCGTTTACTGGAGCTTTCTTT.